Sequencing of this TCR beta chain was carried out in a study of shared clonotypes between healthy human individuals. Regarding the study as a whole: In having few donors, the study represented limited genetic and exposure-history diversity.

CDR1 is MNHEY, CDR2 SVGAGI, per germline. With 2 bases removed from V and 3 bases from J, the gap between germline ends came to 14 bases. CDR3 length equals 15 residues. Splitting of each subset's genomic DNA was done evenly across several immunoSEQ plates. In the original workflow: ImmunoSEQ supplied junction-only sequences lacking quality scores, so filtering was different. The data were produced by immunoSEQ multiplex PCR, yet TCRdb's version contains in-frame clones alone and is incomplete. The V and J calls and clone size come from that table; D and trimming were worked out from the DNA. The sample includes some 470,000 clones, around 78% of them seen just once. In the case of this clone: Its antigen is not known.

The sequenced material came from PBMCs. The chain uses TRBV6-5 and TRBJ2-7, with a tentative D call TRBD1 (5 bases). This sequence was found in a woman between 35 and 50 years old in good health. Some clones in this sample may be carry-over from other donors' samples. As DNA, the CDR3 is TGTGCCAGCAGTTACGGCAAGGGGCCCTACTACGAGCAGTACTTC. It encodes CASSYGKGPYYEQYF.